This T cell receptor (beta chain) was identified during a study of T cells expressing NK-cell markers (dated by TCRdb to 2019 to 2021). Some background on the complete study: TCR beta-chain repertoires were profiled in sorted CD3+CD56+NKG2C+, CD3+CD56+NKG2C- and CD3+CD56-NKG2C+ T-cell subsets from roughly eight donors. Among the eight sequenced donors, seven were HCMV-seropositive and one was HCMV-seronegative. The study sequenced eight donors, all healthy volunteers chosen at random: three men and five women. Sequencing of the libraries produced 2 x 150 bp reads on Illumina HiSeq 2000/2500, MiSeq or NextSeq.

Taken from the germline V gene, the CDR1 and CDR2 loops are SGHRS and YFSETQ. Measured from the cysteine to the phenylalanine, the CDR3 is 14 residues long. The record lacks a DNA sequence. HCMV serostatus was determined by detecting HCMV-specific IgG in serum with a commercial ELISA kit. Peripheral blood mononuclear cells were isolated from blood by Ficoll density gradient centrifugation. For this clonotype: This clone's antigen is unknown.

General findings and caveats noted by the study authors: For six donors, the dominant CD3+CD56+NKG2C+ clonotypes were among the top 10 CD8+ clonotypes and accounted for about 1.0-8% of CD8+ T cells. Those dominant clonotypes were again the most abundant among CD3+CD56-NKG2C+ cells in a handful of donors, at 28.3-60.1%. Whether the expanded NKG2C-expressing T cell clones were specific for HCMV antigens remained unclear.

The sequencer was an Illumina HiSeq 2000. TCR beta cDNA libraries were prepared using 5'RACE template switching, which introduced a universal primer site and unique molecular identifiers. cDNA synthesis was primed from the TCR beta constant segment and was followed by two successive PCR amplification steps. The paper's processing steps were these. Reads were demultiplexed and grouped by UMI with MIGEC, and clonotypes were assembled and quantified with MiTCR. To exclude erroneous sequences, any TCR cDNA sequence not supported by at least two reads was discarded. Downstream repertoire analysis used the tcR package, and clonotypes were matched across fractions by CDR3 nucleotide sequence plus V segment. VDJmatch was used to annotate antigen specificity against VDJdb, with one amino acid substitution in CDR3 permitted. TCRdb reprocessed the reads and lists each CDR3 protein sequence as a single entry, with no DNA. TCRdb's processing, not the authors' own work, is the source of the V and J calls. The table of this sample itemizes 150,000 or so distinct CDR3 sequences. The ten largest account for around a sixth of the sample.

The receptor's source is a woman aged 18 to 75 in good health. This receptor chain uses TRBV5-1 and TRBJ2-5; the TCRdb call, TRBD2, lacks DNA for checking. The sample consisted of blood T cells: a sorted CD56 or NKG2C T cell subset, CD4+ or CD8+ T cells, or bulk PBMC T cells (not recorded which). The CDR3 is CASTGTSAKETQYF.